One sample yielded the 19 T cell receptor beta chains listed below, sequenced in a study of cytomegalovirus exposure and HLA in healthy donors (TCRdb year 2017). Library creation used the immunoSEQ multiplex PCR assay. Sourced from immuneACCESS, this table was stored by TCRdb with only in-frame sequences that have V and J called. A share of the clones is absent; for the studies checked, an unresolved V gene accounts for under half, and the remainder has no known explanation. This sample has about 95,000 clones in its table, and roughly 85% of those were observed once. 20% to 25% of the sample goes to the ten largest clones. Material for sequencing was PBMCs. These receptors all come from a man younger than 30 in good health and CMV-seropositive.

Here the CDR3 reads CASRTGLAATTSSYNEQFF. As DNA, the CDR3 is TGTGCCAGCAGAACGGGACTAGCGGCCACGACGAGCTCCTACAATGAGCAGTTCTTC. The chain recombines TRBV2 with TRBJ2-1; 11 nucleotides match TRBD2. The germline V gene encodes CDR1 SNHLY and CDR2 FYNNEI. J gave up 0 bases and V 6 bases, and 13 bases lay outside the gene matches. The CDR3 has 19 amino acids.

The genes are TRBV7-7 and TRBJ2-2, with TRBD1 as a possible D gene (5 bases). There are 14 residues in the CDR3. Germline V CDR1 and CDR2: SSHAT, FNYEAQ (reference sequence). Trimming took 2 bases from V and 6 from J, leaving 10 bases between them. The DNA of the CDR3 is TGTGCCAGCAGCTTATCTCAGGGTTCCGGGGAGCTGTTTTTT. It codes for CASSLSQGSGELFF.

The rearrangement uses TRBV7-9 and TRBJ2-3; the match to TRBD2 covers 8 bases. The CDR3 totals 16 residues. Trimming removed 1 base from V and 1 base from J; junction bases left unmatched: 4. Germline V gene data show CDR1 as SEHNR and CDR2 as FQNEAQ (reference sequence). The CDR3: CASSLGGGGRTDTQYF. The CDR3 coding sequence is TGTGCCAGCAGCTTAGGTGGCGGGGGGCGCACAGATACGCAGTATTTT.

This clone was counted once. This chain links TRBV9 with TRBJ2-5; TRBD2 might be the D (7 bases). CDR1 SGDLS and CDR2 YYNGEE come from the germline V gene. The length of the CDR3 is 15 residues. Trimming cost V 3 bases and J 5 bases, with 17 bases left between them. The CDR3 nucleotides read TGTGCCAGCAGCGGAGGGGGGGCGTCGGGGGAGACCCAGTACTTC. Translation gives CASSGGGASGETQYF.

V gene TRBV4-1 combines with J gene TRBJ1-4; 9 bases match TRBD1. The CDR3 covers 17 residues. V was pared by 0 bases and J by 2 bases, with 4 bases of the junction left unmatched. Per the germline V gene, CDR1 is MGHRA and CDR2 is YSYEKL. Written as DNA, the CDR3 is TGCGCCAGCAGCCAAGATCGGGGGACAGGGACTAATGAAAAACTGTTTTTT. Protein sequence: CASSQDRGTGTNEKLFF.

The chain recombines TRBV30 with TRBJ2-3; no clear D. CDR1 is GTSNPN and CDR2 is SVGIG in the germline V gene (reference sequence). This CDR3 has 12 amino acids. V was shortened by 2 bases and J by 6 bases, with 9 bases between the two germline ends. The CDR3 sequence: CAWSPQPDTQYF. The CDR3 DNA reads TGTGCCTGGAGTCCACAGCCGGATACGCAGTATTTT.

The chain has TRBV30 and TRBJ1-1; the D is unclear. CDR3 length: 13 residues. Germline V lookup: CDR1 GTSNPN, CDR2 SVGIG (reference sequence). V was clipped by 8 bases and J by 3 bases, with 16 bases between them. The CDR3 DNA reads as TGTGCCATAGTGGTACCTCCGGACACTGAAGCTTTCTTT. Translated: CAIVVPPDTEAFF.

The J gene is TRBJ1-2, the V gene TRBV7-9, with unresolved D. V lost 5 bases, J lost 7 bases, and 11 bases lay in between. The CDR3 length is 12 residues. Germline V lookup: CDR1 SEHNR, CDR2 FQNEAQ (reference sequence). In DNA form, the CDR3 reads TGTGCCAGCAGCGAGGGCCCCTCTGGCTACACCTTC. It translates to CASSEGPSGYTF.

V and J are TRBV29-1 and TRBJ2-7; possibly TRBD2 for D (6 bases). V shed 4 bases and J shed 3 bases, with 10 bases lying between them. This CDR3 comprises 12 residues. The germline V gene has CDR1 SQVTM and CDR2 ANQGSEA. DNA of the CDR3: TGCAGCGTTGCCGGGACTGGCTACGAGCAGTACTTC. Amino acid sequence: CSVAGTGYEQYF.

J is TRBJ2-2 and V is TRBV5-1; possibly TRBD1 for D (6 bases). V lost 4 bases and J 7 bases, leaving 17 bases between the germline ends. Germline assignment: CDR1 SGHRS and CDR2 YFSETQ. The CDR3 contains 15 residues. CDR3 coding DNA: TGCGCCAGCAGCCCGGAGGCCAGGGGTGTCGGGGAGCTGTTTTTT. Protein product: CASSPEARGVGELFF.

The chain links TRBV30 to TRBJ2-1, with a weak D call TRBD2 (5 bases). CDR1 GTSNPN and CDR2 SVGIG come from the germline V gene (reference sequence). Trimming pared 1 base from V and 7 bases from J, leaving 8 bases between. This CDR3 is built from 12 residues. The CDR3: CAWSERRNEQFF. The CDR3 DNA sequence: TGTGCCTGGAGTGAGCGGAGGAATGAGCAGTTCTTC. Full variable domain (rest looked up from reference TRBV30 and TRBJ2-1): SQTIHQWPATLVQPVGSPLSLECTVEGTSNPNLYWYRQAAGRGLQLLFYSVGIGQISSEVPQNLSASRPQDRQFILSSKKLLLSDSGFYLCAWSERRNEQFFGPGTRLTVL.

This chain joins TRBV2 and TRBJ2-5; 11 bases match TRBD2. In germline, CDR1 is SNHLY, CDR2 FYNNEI. There are 13 residues in the CDR3. The J segment lost 4 bases and the V segment lost 11 bases, leaving 6 bases of the junction unmatched. The CDR3 coding sequence is TGTGCCTTCGGGCTAGCGGGAGGAGAGACCCAGTACTTC. Translation: CAFGLAGGETQYF. The full variable domain, completed using reference TRBV2 and TRBJ2-5, is EPEVTQTPSHQVTQMGQEVILRCVPISNHLYFYWYRQILGQKVEFLVSFYNNEISEKSEIFDDQFSVERPDGSNFTLKIRSTKLEDSAMYFCAFGLAGGETQYFGPGTRLLVL.

The chain carries TRBV6-5 and TRBJ2-1; 7 nucleotides agree with TRBD1. V lost 5 bases, J lost 13 bases, and 8 bases stayed unmatched. The CDR3 loop spans 12 amino acids. The V gene's germline CDR1 is MNHEY and CDR2 SVGAGI. The CDR3 nucleotides read TGTGCCAGCAGTCCGCCACAGGGGAAACAGTTCTTC. This gives the protein CASSPPQGKQFF.

The chain has TRBV15 and TRBJ2-1; 10 nucleotides match TRBD2. Germline CDR1 is LNHNV and CDR2 is YYDKDF (reference sequence). The length of the CDR3 is 16 residues. Losses at the gene ends were 4 bases for V and 5 bases for J; bases not matched to a gene: 8. The CDR3 DNA reads as TGTGCCACCAGCATAATTAGGACTAGCGGAAACAATGAGCAGTTCTTC. Protein: CATSIIRTSGNNEQFF.

The rearrangement joins TRBV5-1 to TRBJ2-4; D is undetermined. Germline V gene data show CDR1 as SGHRS and CDR2 as YFSETQ. The ends were cut back, 0 bases at V and 2 bases at J, with 9 bases in the middle. The CDR3 extends over 15 amino acids. The chain's CDR3 is CASSLALAPKNIQYF. The CDR3, as DNA: TGCGCCAGCAGCTTGGCCCTGGCCCCCAAAAACATTCAGTACTTC.

The J gene is TRBJ2-7, the V gene TRBV6-6, with 9 bases identical to TRBD2. Trimming cost V 4 bases and J 6 bases; bases outside gene matches: 7. Germline CDR1 is MNHNY and CDR2 is SVGAGI (reference sequence). The CDR3 spans 14 residues. The CDR3 is CASSSSGGRSEQYF. The DNA of the CDR3 is TGTGCCAGCAGTTCCAGCGGGGGGAGAAGCGAGCAGTACTTC.

This clone has a single count. The chain is built from TRBV27 and TRBJ1-2; TRBD1 aligns across 9 bases. This CDR3 is 16 amino acids long. Germline trimming cut 1 base from V and 8 bases from J; bases unmatched to any gene: 11. Germline V gene sequence: CDR1 MNHEY, CDR2 SMNVEV (reference sequence). As DNA, the CDR3 is TGTGCCAGCAGTTTATTGCCCGGGACAGGGAAAGCCGGCTACACCTTC. It translates to CASSLLPGTGKAGYTF.

CDR3 nucleotides: TGTGCCAGCAGTGGTACAGGGGGTTGGGGAAACACCATATATTTT. Translated: CASSGTGGWGNTIYF. The genes are TRBV6-5 and TRBJ1-3; TRBD1 matches 8 bases. CDR1 and CDR2 (germline): MNHEY, SVGAGI. There are 15 residues in the CDR3. The V segment lost 5 bases and the J segment 4 bases; nucleotides outside the gene matches: 7.

This chain's CDR3 is CASSYAAGVRPQYF. CDR3 nucleotide sequence: TGTGCCAGCAGTTATGCGGCGGGAGTTCGTCCGCAGTATTTT. The gene calls are TRBV6-4 and TRBJ2-3; 7 nucleotides match TRBD2. V shed 5 bases, J shed 10 bases, and the junction held 12 bases outside the gene matches. The germline V gene encodes CDR1 MRHNA and CDR2 SNTAGT. The CDR3 consists of 14 residues.